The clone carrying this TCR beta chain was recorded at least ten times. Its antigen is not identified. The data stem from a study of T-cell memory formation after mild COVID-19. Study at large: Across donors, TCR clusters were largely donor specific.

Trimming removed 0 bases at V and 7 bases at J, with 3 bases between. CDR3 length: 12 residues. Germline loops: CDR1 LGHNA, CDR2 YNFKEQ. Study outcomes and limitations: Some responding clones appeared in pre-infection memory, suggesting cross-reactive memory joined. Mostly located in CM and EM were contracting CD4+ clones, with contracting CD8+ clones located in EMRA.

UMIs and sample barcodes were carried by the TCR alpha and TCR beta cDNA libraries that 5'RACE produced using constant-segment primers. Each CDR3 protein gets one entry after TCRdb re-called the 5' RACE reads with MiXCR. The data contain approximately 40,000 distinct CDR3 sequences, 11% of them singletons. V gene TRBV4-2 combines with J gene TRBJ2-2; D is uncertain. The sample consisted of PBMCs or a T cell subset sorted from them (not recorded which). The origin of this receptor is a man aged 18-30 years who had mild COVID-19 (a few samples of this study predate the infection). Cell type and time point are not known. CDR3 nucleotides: TGTGCCAGCAGCCAAGAAGTCGGGGAGCTGTTTTTT. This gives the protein CASSQEVGELFF.